This TCR beta chain was identified in a study of blood T cell repertoires in COVID-19. TCRdb's copy holds only in-frame clones and misses some; the assay was immunoSEQ multiplex PCR. The profile covers 200,000 to 300,000 clones, with nearly 85% appearing a single time and around 5.9% taken by the ten largest. This clone was observed once. This TCR came from a human donor in a cohort sampled during active COVID-19. Material: peripheral blood.

For the CDR3, the DNA is TGTGCCAGCAGCTCTCGACAGGGGGCAAGCAATCAGCCCCAGCATTTT. Its translation is CASSSRQGASNQPQHF. The rearrangement links TRBV7-2 to TRBJ1-5, with 10 positions matching TRBD1. With 4 bases clipped from V and 1 base from J, the junction kept 4 bases outside the gene matches. This CDR3 comprises 16 residues. Germline assignment: CDR1 SGHTA and CDR2 FQGNSA. Together with reference TRBV7-2 and TRBJ1-5, the CDR3 gives the full variable domain: GAGVSQSPSNKVTEKGKDVELRCDPISGHTALYWYRQSLGQGLEFLIYFQGNSAPDKSGLPSDRFSAERTGGSVSTLTIQRTQQEDSAVYLCASSSRQGASNQPQHFGDGTRLSIL.